These T cell receptor beta chains were read from a single sample in a study of blood T cell repertoires in COVID-19. The data were produced by immunoSEQ multiplex PCR, yet TCRdb's version contains in-frame clones alone and is incomplete. The sample gives more than 300,000 clones, around nine tenths of which show up once; 0.9% to 1.5% is in the top ten. Sequencing input: PBMCs or T cells enriched from blood (not recorded which). Every receptor here comes from a woman under 30 who had recovered from COVID-19. Both conserved end residues are part of each CDR3. D genes are given only for firm matches. Size values are once, few and many counts, or a class for expanded clones, and some rows have none.

DNA | CDR3 | V | size | D | J
TGTGCCTGGAGTGTGGGGACAGGGGTGGGTCAGCCCCAGCATTTT | CAWSVGTGVGQPQHF | TRBV30 | . | TRBD1 | TRBJ1-5
TGTGCCAGCAGTTACTCTTTCCAGGGGTCTAGGGAAAAACTGTTTTTT | CASSYSFQGSREKLFF | TRBV6-5 | few | . | TRBJ1-4
TGTGCCAGCAGCCTTGGGGGGATGAGCTCCTATAATTCACCCCTCCACTTT | CASSLGGMSSYNSPLHF | TRBV9 | . | . | TRBJ1-6
TGTGCCAGCCGGGACAGGGTCAATGAGCAGTTCTTC | CASRDRVNEQFF | TRBV19 | . | TRBD1 | TRBJ2-1
TGTGCCAGCAGCTTGGAGGCAGGGGGTTATGGCTACACCTTC | CASSLEAGGYGYTF | TRBV5-4 | . | TRBD1 | TRBJ1-2
TGTGCCAGCAGTCCACGGGGGGGAGGGGGCACTGAAGCTTTCTTT | CASSPRGGGGTEAFF | TRBV2 | . | . | TRBJ1-1
TGCAGCGTAGCGGGCTTTCAAGAGACCCAGTACTTC | CSVAGFQETQYF | TRBV29-1 | . | . | TRBJ2-5
TGTGCCAGCACCTACCGACAGGGGTTACGTGAAAAACTGTTTTTT | CASTYRQGLREKLFF | TRBV28 | . | TRBD1 | TRBJ1-4
TGCGCCAGCAGCGGGACGGGACAGGGAACGATAAACTATGGCTACACCTTC | CASSGTGQGTINYGYTF | TRBV5-1 | . | TRBD1 | TRBJ1-2
TGTGCCGTACTAGCGGGAGATCGGAGAGAAAAACTGTTTTTT | CAVLAGDRREKLFF | TRBV19 | . | . | TRBJ1-4
TGTGCCAGCAGTTTTGGGACAGGGCGCGGCTACACCTTC | CASSFGTGRGYTF | TRBV6-5 | . | TRBD1 | TRBJ1-2
TGTGCCAGCAGCCAACTAGCGTCGACCGGGGAGCTGTTTTTT | CASSQLASTGELFF | TRBV4-2 | . | . | TRBJ2-2
TGCAGCGCTGGGACAGGCCAAGAGACCCAGTACTTC | CSAGTGQETQYF | TRBV29-1 | . | TRBD1 | TRBJ2-5
TGTGCCAGCAGCCGATACGGGACACACTATGGCTACACCTTC | CASSRYGTHYGYTF | TRBV28 | . | . | TRBJ1-2